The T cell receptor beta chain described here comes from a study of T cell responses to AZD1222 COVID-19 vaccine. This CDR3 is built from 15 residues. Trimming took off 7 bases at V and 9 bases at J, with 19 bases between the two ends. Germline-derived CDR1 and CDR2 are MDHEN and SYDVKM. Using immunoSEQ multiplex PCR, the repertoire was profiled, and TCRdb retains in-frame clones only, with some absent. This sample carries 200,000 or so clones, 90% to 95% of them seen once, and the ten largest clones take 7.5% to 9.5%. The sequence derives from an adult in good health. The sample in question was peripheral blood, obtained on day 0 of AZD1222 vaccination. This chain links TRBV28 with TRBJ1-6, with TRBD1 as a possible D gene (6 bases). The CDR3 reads CASIEGGGKGSPLHF. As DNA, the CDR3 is TGTGCCAGCATAGAAGGGGGAGGGAAAGGTTCACCCCTCCACTTT.